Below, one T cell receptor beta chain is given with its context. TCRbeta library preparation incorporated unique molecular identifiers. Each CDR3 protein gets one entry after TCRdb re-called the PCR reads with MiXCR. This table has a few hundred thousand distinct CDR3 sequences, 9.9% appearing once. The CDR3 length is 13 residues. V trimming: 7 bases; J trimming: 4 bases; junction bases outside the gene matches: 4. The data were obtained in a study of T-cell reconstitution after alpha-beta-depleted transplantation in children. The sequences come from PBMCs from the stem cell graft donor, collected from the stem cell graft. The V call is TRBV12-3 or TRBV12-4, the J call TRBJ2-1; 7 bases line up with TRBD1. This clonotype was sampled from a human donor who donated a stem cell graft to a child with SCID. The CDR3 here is CASNPTGYNEQFF. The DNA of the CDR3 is TGTGCCAGCAATCCGACAGGGTACAATGAGCAGTTCTTC.